Detailed here is one T cell receptor (beta chain). The antigen is undetermined. This entry belongs to a study of OX40 agonist ivuxolimab in advanced cancers. Turning to the study itself: The study treated patients with ivuxolimab, an agonistic anti-OX40 (CD134) antibody. Dose-escalation patients had hepatocellular carcinoma, melanoma, renal cell or head and neck cancer.

General study results and limits: Also showing low normalized T-cell clonal expansion were some of the nonresponders.

The V segment lost 2 bases and the J segment 1 base; nucleotides outside the gene matches: 3. Germline lookup yields CDR1 LNHDA and CDR2 SQIVND (reference sequence). The CDR3 loop spans 15 amino acids. Sequencing was performed with immunoSEQ multiplex PCR; in TCRdb, only in-frame clones are kept and a portion is missing. Here the sample spans approximately 35,000 clones, about 92% being singletons. The rearrangement joins TRBV19 to TRBJ1-1; 8 nucleotides align to TRBD1. Source: CD4+ or CD8+ T cells sorted from blood, taken in a trial of the OX40 agonist ivuxolimab. This receptor was obtained from an adult with an advanced solid tumor such as melanoma, head and neck, liver or kidney cancer. Written as DNA, the CDR3 is TGTGCCAGTAGTATACTAGGACAGGGGAACACTGAAGCTTTCTTT. Its protein product is CASSILGQGNTEAFF.